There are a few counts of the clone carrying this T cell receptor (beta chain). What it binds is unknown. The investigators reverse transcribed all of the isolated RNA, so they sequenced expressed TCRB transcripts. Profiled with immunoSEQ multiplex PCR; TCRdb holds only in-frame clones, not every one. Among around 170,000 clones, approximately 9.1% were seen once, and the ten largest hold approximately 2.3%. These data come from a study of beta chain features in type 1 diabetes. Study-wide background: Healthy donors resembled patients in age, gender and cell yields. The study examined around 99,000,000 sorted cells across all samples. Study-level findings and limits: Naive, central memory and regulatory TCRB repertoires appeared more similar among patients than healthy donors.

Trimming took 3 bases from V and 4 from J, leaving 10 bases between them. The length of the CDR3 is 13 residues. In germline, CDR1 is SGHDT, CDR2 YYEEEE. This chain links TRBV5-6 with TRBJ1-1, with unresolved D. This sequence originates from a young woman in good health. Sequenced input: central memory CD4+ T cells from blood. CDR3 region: CASSSYYTTEAFF. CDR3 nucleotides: TGTGCCAGCAGCTCCTATTATACCACTGAAGCTTTCTTT.